This T cell receptor (beta chain) was retrieved from a study of shared clonotypes between healthy human individuals. For the study at large: Donors consisted of two women and a few men between 18 and 49. Findings of the study overall: Clonotype sharing across a few donors was observed for around 5% of naive CD4 clonotypes. Naive subsets typically showed greater estimated richness than memory subsets.

Deep-level running was used for the assay. The data were produced by immunoSEQ multiplex PCR, yet TCRdb's version contains in-frame clones alone and is incomplete. Counted here are just over 2,000,000 clones, about 95% occurring once; the ten biggest clones make up around 1.1%. Trimming took off 5 bases at V and 1 base at J, with 12 bases between the two ends. CDR1 and CDR2 (germline): SGHAT, FQNNGV. CDR3 size: 14 residues. Naive CD8 cells comprised CD45RO-negative, CCR7-positively selected cells, excluding terminally differentiated effector memory CD45RA+ cells. As concerns this clone: Antigen: not known.

The genes are TRBV11-2 and TRBJ2-7; a weak D match, TRBD1 (5 bases). The clonotype originates from a man aged 18 to 30 in good health. The sequencing sample was made of naive CD8+ T cells sorted from blood. The CDR3 region is CASSLQGPSYEQYF. CDR3 nucleotides: TGTGCCAGCAGCCTCCAGGGTCCTTCCTACGAGCAGTACTTC. The full variable domain, its missing parts supplied by reference TRBV11-2 and TRBJ2-7, is EAGVAQSPRYKIIEKRQSVAFWCNPISGHATLYWYQQILGQGPKLLIQFQNNGVVDDSQLPKDRFSAERLKGVDSTLKIQPAKLEDSAVYLCASSLQGPSYEQYFGPGTRLTVT.